A single sample is the source of the 9 T cell receptor beta chains below, sequenced in a study of T cells after yellow fever vaccination. TCRdb re-analysed the 5' RACE reads in MiXCR, keeping a single row per CDR3 protein. The sample yields a few hundred thousand distinct CDR3 sequences, more than 3% seen once. The sample consisted of PBMCs, taken on the day of the yellow fever booster vaccination. These receptors all come from a man aged 18-30 years who received the YFV17D yellow fever vaccine.

V is TRBV7-9 and J is TRBJ2-7, with 7 bases lining up with TRBD1. The CDR3 covers 14 residues. V trimming: 4 bases; J trimming: 3 bases; junction bases outside the gene matches: 6. Germline CDR1 and CDR2: SEHNR and FQNEAQ (reference sequence). CDR3 nucleotide sequence: TGTGCCAGCAGCTCGGGACAGAATCGCTACGAGCAGTACGTC. Translated: CASSSGQNRYEQYV.

The gene calls are TRBV18 and TRBJ2-1, with D possibly being TRBD2 (5 bases). The CDR3 totals 15 residues. Germline V gives CDR1 KGHSH, CDR2 LQKENI. V was pared by 2 bases and J by 0 bases, with 8 bases between. CDR3 loop: CASSPGSGSYNEQFF. The CDR3 DNA follows: TGTGCCAGCTCACCAGGGAGCGGCTCCTACAATGAGCAGTTCTTC.

This clonotype was recorded many times. V gene TRBV6-6 combines with J gene TRBJ1-5, with no clear D. V lost 3 bases and J lost 6, with 6 bases in between. Per germline, CDR1 MNHNY and CDR2 SVGAGI (reference sequence). This CDR3 comprises 12 residues. The CDR3 DNA sequence: TGTGCCAGCAGTTATAGTTCTCAGCCCCAGCATTTT. This codes for CASSYSSQPQHF.

This chain uses TRBV7-9 with TRBJ2-3; D is ambiguous. V was trimmed by 6 bases and J by 4 bases, leaving 8 bases between them. This CDR3 has 12 amino acids. Per the germline V gene, CDR1 is SEHNR and CDR2 is FQNEAQ (reference sequence). As DNA, the CDR3 is TGTGCCAGCAGACATGGGGCAGATACGCAGTATTTT. Translated: CASRHGADTQYF.

The table lists this clonotype with many counts. This chain uses TRBV7-9 with TRBJ2-7; 9 bases agree with TRBD1. V shed 6 bases and J 3 bases; nucleotides not matched to a gene: 18. The CDR3 runs 18 residues. Germline CDR1 reads SEHNR; CDR2 reads FQNEAQ (reference sequence). The CDR3 loop reads CASSLPDRGLLTSYEQYV. Written as DNA, the CDR3 is TGTGCCAGCAGTCTCCCGGACAGGGGTTTACTGACTAGCTACGAGCAGTACGTC.

This clonotype was counted ten times or more. The V and J genes are TRBV7-2 and TRBJ2-7; no firm D call. V shed 2 bases and J shed 4 bases, with 6 bases lying between them. The germline V gene has CDR1 SGHTA and CDR2 FQGNSA. This CDR3 comprises 12 residues. This CDR3 is CASSLIKYEQYF. As DNA, the CDR3 is TGTGCCAGCAGCTTAATAAAGTACGAGCAGTACTTC.

The V call is TRBV5-4, the J call TRBJ1-2, with TRBD1 matching 8 bases. Germline V gene data show CDR1 as SGHNT and CDR2 as YYREEE (reference sequence). The CDR3 length is 16 residues. V shed 4 bases, J shed 0 bases, and the junction held 8 bases outside the gene matches. The CDR3 sequence: CASSAKQGEANYGYTF. DNA of the CDR3: TGTGCCAGCAGCGCAAAACAGGGGGAAGCTAACTATGGCTACACCTTC.

The table lists this clonotype with a few counts. The chain employs TRBV28 and TRBJ1-5, with 8 positions matching TRBD1. The CDR3 sequence is 15 residues long. V trimming: 3 bases; J trimming: 4 bases; junction bases outside the gene matches: 5. CDR1 and CDR2 (germline): MDHEN, SYDVKM. This CDR3 is CASSFRGRGNQPQHF. CDR3 coding DNA: TGTGCCAGCAGTTTCAGGGGGCGCGGGAATCAGCCCCAGCATTTT. Complete variable domain (other parts from reference TRBV28 and TRBJ1-5): DVKVTQSSRYLVKRTGEKVFLECVQDMDHENMFWYRQDPGLGLRLIYFSYDVKMKEKGDIPEGYSVSREKKERFSLILESASTNQTSMYLCASSFRGRGNQPQHFGDGTRLSIL.

This sequence joins TRBV5-5 and TRBJ1-1; D is possibly TRBD1 (5 bases). Germline V gene lookup returns CDR1 SGHKS and CDR2 YYEKEE (reference sequence). The CDR3 runs 13 residues. V shed 6 bases and J shed 1 base, with 10 bases lying between them. CDR3 nucleotides: TGTGCCAGCACCCCCGGGGGGAACACTGAAGCTTTCTTT. Residues: CASTPGGNTEAFF.